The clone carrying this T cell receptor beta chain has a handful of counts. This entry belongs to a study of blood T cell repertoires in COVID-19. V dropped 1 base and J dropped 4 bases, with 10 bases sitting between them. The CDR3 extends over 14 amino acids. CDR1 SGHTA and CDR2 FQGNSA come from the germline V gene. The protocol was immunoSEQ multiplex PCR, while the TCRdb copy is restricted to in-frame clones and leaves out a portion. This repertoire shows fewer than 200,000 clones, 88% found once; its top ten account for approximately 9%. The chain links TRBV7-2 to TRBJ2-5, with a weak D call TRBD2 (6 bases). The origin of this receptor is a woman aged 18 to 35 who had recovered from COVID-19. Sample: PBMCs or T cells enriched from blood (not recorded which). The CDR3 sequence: CASSLGLVRETQYF. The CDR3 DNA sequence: TGTGCCAGCAGCTTAGGACTAGTCAGAGAGACCCAGTACTTC.